The clone carrying this T cell receptor (beta chain) was observed a few times. What it recognizes is unknown. This specimen comes from a study of cytomegalovirus exposure and HLA in healthy donors. As for the study in general: The roughly 120 million unique TCR beta sequences, from 150 million to 200 million T cells, were found by an earlier analysis.

The CDR3 covers 15 residues. From germline, CDR1 is SEHNR and CDR2 FQNEAQ (reference sequence). The germline V and J ends were trimmed by 1 base and 1 base, with 7 bases remaining between them. The study's findings and limits: A later analysis showed HLA-associated TCR beta chains outstripping equally common others in clonal expansion. Across donors, presence/absence analyses took sequencing depth to be roughly uniform. In a later analysis, a missense DCLRE1C variant was linked to TCR beta V- and J-gene trimming.

In the PCR, 60 Vbeta and 13 Jbeta primers were used. The protocol was immunoSEQ multiplex PCR, while the TCRdb copy is restricted to in-frame clones and leaves out a portion. The table has roughly 150,000 clones, approximately 71% seen once. Sequencing input: PBMCs. V and J are TRBV7-9 and TRBJ1-4, with a tentative D call TRBD1 (5 bases). This receptor was identified in a man under 40 in good health and CMV-seropositive. CDR3 DNA sequence: TGTGCCAGCAGCTTAGACGGGGGAACTAATGAAAAACTGTTTTTT. Its protein is CASSLDGGTNEKLFF.